This TCR beta chain was identified during a study of CD8 T cells in ankylosing spondylitis. Study results and limitations: Disease-linked clones were reportedly significantly enriched in matched ankylosing spondylitis synovial fluid. In peripheral blood, disease-linked CD8+ clones occurred at relatively low frequencies. Several highly homologous variants made up a TCR beta motif, and this motif appeared characteristic of ankylosing spondylitis blood.

This clonotype was counted only a few times. The antigen is unknown. Generation of TCR beta libraries employed quantitative 5'-RACE incorporating molecular barcodes. MiXCR was run by TCRdb on the 5' RACE reads, yielding one entry per CDR3 protein. The sample has a few hundred thousand distinct CDR3 sequences; approximately 20% are singletons. V trimming: 5 bases; J trimming: 3 bases; junction bases outside the gene matches: 14. The CDR3 runs 18 residues. The germline gives CDR1 SGHAT, CDR2 FQDESV (reference sequence). This TCR was recovered from a male donor with ankylosing spondylitis. This chain links TRBV11-1 with TRBJ2-1, with TRBD2 matching over 9 bases. The sample was blood, either unsorted or a sorted T cell fraction (not recorded which). The DNA of the CDR3 is TGTGCCAGCAGCGCAACGGGAGGGCCTAGCGGGGTCTACAATGAGCAGTTCTTC. Encoded protein: CASSATGGPSGVYNEQFF.